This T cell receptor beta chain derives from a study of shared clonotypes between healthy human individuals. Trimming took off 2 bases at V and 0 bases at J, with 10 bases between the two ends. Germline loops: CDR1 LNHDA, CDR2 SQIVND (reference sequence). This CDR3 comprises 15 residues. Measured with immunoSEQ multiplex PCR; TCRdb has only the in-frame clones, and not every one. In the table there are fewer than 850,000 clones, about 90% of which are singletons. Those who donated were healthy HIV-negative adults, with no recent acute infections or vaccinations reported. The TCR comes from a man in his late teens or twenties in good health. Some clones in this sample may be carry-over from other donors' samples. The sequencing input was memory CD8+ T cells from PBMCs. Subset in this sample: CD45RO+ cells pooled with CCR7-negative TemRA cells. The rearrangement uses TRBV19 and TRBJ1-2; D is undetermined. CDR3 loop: CASSIQARPNYGYTF. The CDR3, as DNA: TGTGCCAGTAGTATACAGGCGCGTCCTAACTATGGCTACACCTTC.